One and the same sample provided the 17 T cell receptor beta chains below, sequenced in a study of blood T cell repertoires in COVID-19. The protocol was immunoSEQ multiplex PCR, while the TCRdb copy is restricted to in-frame clones and leaves out a portion. The repertoire holds approximately 250,000 clones, 86% seen once, with 5% to 6% in the top ten. The material sequenced was peripheral blood. Every receptor here comes from a woman of 80 years or more with COVID-19, enrolled during active disease.

This clone was recorded once. This chain connects TRBV3-1 (or the pseudogene TRBV3-2) to TRBJ1-6; D unresolved. The CDR3 totals 14 residues. The germline gives CDR1 LGHDT, CDR2 YNNKEL (reference sequence). The V and J ends lost 4 bases and 10 bases respectively, with 14 bases between them. The CDR3 DNA sequence: TGTGCCAGCAGCCTGCGTGGCAGGATCTCACCCCTCCACTTT. It codes for CASSLRGRISPLHF.

The gene calls are TRBV6-5 and TRBJ1-1; D unclear. V gave up 5 bases and J gave up 7 bases, with 8 bases separating them. The CDR3 covers 11 residues. Germline V lookup: CDR1 MNHEY, CDR2 SVGAGI. The CDR3 here is CASSPTVEAFF. CDR3 sequence (DNA): TGTGCCAGCAGTCCAACGGTTGAAGCTTTCTTT.

This chain uses TRBV6-2 or TRBV6-3 with TRBJ2-7; D unclear. The germline V gene has CDR1 MNHEY and CDR2 SVGEGT. Trimming removed 4 bases from V and 0 bases from J, with 4 bases in between. The CDR3 is made up of 12 amino acids. CDR3 in amino acids: CASSSLSYEQYF. CDR3 bases: TGTGCCAGCAGTTCCCTCTCCTACGAGCAGTACTTC.

The chain links TRBV5-1 to TRBJ1-2; maybe TRBD1 (5 bases). V gave up 5 bases and J gave up 5 bases, with 13 bases separating them. The CDR3 covers 13 residues. The V gene's germline CDR1 is SGHRS and CDR2 YFSETQ. Here the CDR3 DNA reads TGCGCCAGCAGAGAAGGGGACTCATATGGCTACACCTTC. This gives the protein CASREGDSYGYTF.

J is TRBJ2-1 and V is TRBV10-3; 12 bases fit TRBD2. The V gene end was trimmed by 7 bases and the J gene end by 7 bases; junction bases not matched to a gene: 2. Germline V lookup: CDR1 ENHRY, CDR2 SYGVKD. CDR3 length equals 13 residues. The CDR3 spells CAINGLAGNEQFF. CDR3 in DNA: TGTGCCATCAACGGACTAGCGGGGAATGAGCAGTTCTTC.

There are a few counts of this clone. The rearrangement uses TRBV5-1 and TRBJ1-6; no definite D call. V lost 0 bases, J lost 7 bases, and 8 bases lay in between. The CDR3 contains 14 residues. The germline V gene encodes CDR1 SGHRS and CDR2 YFSETQ. Here the CDR3 reads CASSLGLKNSPLHF. The CDR3 DNA reads as TGCGCCAGCAGCTTGGGGCTGAAGAATTCACCCCTCCACTTT.

This clone was recorded a few times. This chain uses TRBV4-1 with TRBJ1-1, with D unclear. V lost 1 base and J 6 bases, leaving 12 bases between the germline ends. Germline CDR1 MGHRA, CDR2 YSYEKL. This CDR3 has 14 amino acids. The CDR3: CASSQAKPLPEAFF. The CDR3 region has the DNA TGCGCCAGCAGCCAAGCAAAACCACTACCTGAAGCTTTCTTT.

Only one count was recorded for this clone. The chain carries TRBV11-2 and TRBJ1-3, with 7 bases that match TRBD1. CDR3 length: 17 amino acids. Germline V gene lookup returns CDR1 SGHAT and CDR2 FQNNGV. V dropped 2 bases and J dropped 0; count of bases not matched to a gene: 7. CDR3 residues: CASSLSGQVLSGNTIYF. The CDR3 DNA reads TGTGCCAGCAGCTTATCCGGACAGGTCCTCTCTGGAAACACCATATATTTT.

This clone appeared a single time. The chain is built from TRBV5-6 and TRBJ1-6, with a possible D match to TRBD1 (6 bases). Germline assignment: CDR1 SGHDT and CDR2 YYEEEE. V was shortened by 1 base and J by 11 bases, with 13 bases between the two germline ends. The CDR3 contains 14 residues. The CDR3 nucleotides are TGTGCCAGCAGCTTGCGTGGACAGCGTACACCCCTCCACTTT. Translated, it gives CASSLRGQRTPLHF.

J is TRBJ2-1 and V is TRBV6-5; D might be TRBD1 (6 bases). The V end was cut by 8 bases, the J end by 1 base, with 15 bases between. CDR1 and CDR2 from the germline V gene are MNHEY and SVGAGI. The CDR3 length is 15 residues. The CDR3 is CASANGQFSYNEQFF. The CDR3 DNA reads TGTGCCAGCGCTAACGGACAGTTTTCCTACAATGAGCAGTTCTTC.

This sequence joins TRBV6-5 and TRBJ1-1; D is perhaps TRBD1 (5 bases). The germline V gene encodes CDR1 MNHEY and CDR2 SVGAGI. The CDR3 contains 14 residues. Trimming removed 6 bases from V and 0 bases from J, with 11 bases in between. CDR3 in DNA: TGTGCCAGCAGCCGACAGATCATGAACACTGAAGCTTTCTTT. It yields the protein CASSRQIMNTEAFF.

The V call is TRBV18, the J call TRBJ1-2; a possible D gene is TRBD1 (6 bases). V lost 3 bases to trimming and J lost 0 bases, with 8 bases between them. CDR1 KGHSH and CDR2 LQKENI come from the germline V gene. The CDR3 is 14 amino acids. The CDR3 spells CASSPRGANYGYTF. The CDR3 DNA sequence: TGTGCCAGCTCACCCAGGGGAGCTAACTATGGCTACACCTTC.

About this clone: The junction does not match germline at one end; this may be a read error. The chain links TRBV19 to TRBJ1-2; weak D call: TRBD1 (5 bases). Germline V gene data show CDR1 as LNHDA and CDR2 as SQIVND (reference sequence). The CDR3 is made up of 15 amino acids. The CDR3 DNA reads TGTGCCAGTAGTGTAGACAGTTCCCGGGGCTATGGCTACACCTTC. It is translated as CASSVDSSRGYGYTF.

This rearrangement joins TRBV28 to TRBJ1-2; D ambiguous. V was clipped by 3 bases and J by 7 bases, with 12 bases between them. The CDR3 is 13 residues long. CDR1 is MDHEN and CDR2 is SYDVKM in the germline V gene. The CDR3 DNA is TGTGCCAGCAGTTTTAGGGAGGGAAGTGGCTACACCTTC. Translating gives CASSFREGSGYTF.

The chain links TRBV4-1 to TRBJ1-1; D is undetermined. CDR1 and CDR2 (germline): MGHRA, YSYEKL. The CDR3 runs to 17 residues. V lost 1 base and J 3 bases, leaving 18 bases between the germline ends. CDR3: CASSQVNIAVGDTEAFF. The CDR3 coding sequence is TGCGCCAGCAGCCAAGTAAACATAGCGGTAGGCGACACTGAAGCTTTCTTT.

The rearrangement uses TRBV28 and TRBJ1-1, with TRBD1 matching over 7 bases. Germline trimming cut 7 bases from V and 1 base from J; bases unmatched to any gene: 3. CDR3 length: 13 residues. The germline V gene has CDR1 MDHEN and CDR2 SYDVKM. CDR3 bases: TGTGCCAGCACCGGGACAGAGAACACTGAAGCTTTCTTT. Protein product: CASTGTENTEAFF. The full variable domain, in which reference TRBV28 and TRBJ1-1 provide the parts outside the CDR3, is DVKVTQSSRYLVKRTGEKVFLECVQDMDHENMFWYRQDPGLGLRLIYFSYDVKMKEKGDIPEGYSVSREKKERFSLILESASTNQTSMYLCASTGTENTEAFFGQGTRLTVV.

V usage is TRBV9 and J usage is TRBJ1-1; D is possibly TRBD1 (5 bases). This CDR3 spans 16 amino acids. V lost 1 base and J 1 base, leaving 14 bases between the germline ends. Germline V lookup: CDR1 SGDLS, CDR2 YYNGEE. The CDR3 region is CASSVREGLGNTEAFF. The CDR3 region has the DNA TGTGCCAGCAGCGTAAGGGAGGGGTTAGGGAACACTGAAGCTTTCTTT.